Listed here are 9 T cell receptor beta chains from one sample, sequenced in a study of blood T cells in healthy people across ages. PCR was performed a second time for about 6 to 12 cycles using a sample-barcoded 5' primer and a J-beta primer mix. TCRdb re-derived calls from the 5' RACE reads in MiXCR, one entry per CDR3 protein. The table lists hundreds of thousands of distinct CDR3 sequences, around 26% of them singletons. Sequenced: blood. The receptors stem from a woman aged 80 or over in good health.

This rearrangement joins TRBV19 to TRBJ2-7, with TRBD2 matching over 8 bases. The germline V gene has CDR1 LNHDA and CDR2 SQIVND (reference sequence). Unmatched junction bases numbered 12, after V lost 6 bases and J lost 8 bases. The CDR3 runs 14 residues. In nucleotides, the CDR3 is TGTGCCAGTAGCGGGACTAGGGAGTTTCGCCAGCAGTACTTC. It is translated as CASSGTREFRQQYF.

This clonotype appeared a few times. V usage is TRBV7-2 and J usage is TRBJ2-3; possibly TRBD1 or TRBD2 for D (5 bases each). This CDR3 comprises 15 residues. Germline V lookup: CDR1 SGHTA, CDR2 FQGNSA. V lost 1 base and J lost 3, with 11 bases in between. The CDR3 spells CTSSLDRGATDTQYF. CDR3 in DNA: TGTACCAGCAGCTTAGATAGGGGAGCGACAGATACGCAGTATTTT.

In its sample, this clonotype was seen a few times. CDR3 nucleotides: TGTGCCAGCAGTTACCGGGCTAGCGGGGACCTAGAGACCCAGTACTTC. It translates to CASSYRASGDLETQYF. This rearrangement joins TRBV6-2 or TRBV6-3 to TRBJ2-5; 9 bases are a match to TRBD2. The CDR3 runs 16 residues. J lost 4 bases, V lost 2 bases, and 8 bases had no gene match. Per the germline V gene, CDR1 is MNHEY and CDR2 is SVGEGT.

Concerning this clonotype itself: An end of the junction differs from the germline gene, which may be a read error. The chain employs TRBV20-1 and TRBJ1-1, with D perhaps matching TRBD1 (6 bases). The CDR3 loop spans 11 amino acids. Germline V gene data show CDR1 as DFQATT and CDR2 as SNEGSKA (reference sequence). CDR3 in DNA: TGCAAATCGGACAGAAACACTGGAGCTTTCTTT. Amino acids: CKSDRNTGAFF.

This clonotype has ten or more counts. This chain links TRBV7-9 with TRBJ2-7; 7 positions match TRBD2. V lost 4 bases and J lost 2; bases outside the gene matches: 5. The CDR3 extends over 14 amino acids. Germline V gene data show CDR1 as SEHNR and CDR2 as FQNEAQ (reference sequence). CDR3 sequence reads: CASSWGGSAYEQYF. As DNA, the CDR3 is TGTGCCAGCAGCTGGGGGGGGAGTGCCTACGAGCAGTACTTC.

The table lists this clonotype with a few counts. The rearrangement uses TRBV6-2 or TRBV6-3 and TRBJ2-7; perhaps D is TRBD1 or TRBD2 (5 bases each). Germline CDR1 reads MNHEY; CDR2 reads SVGEGT. The V end lost 2 bases, the J end lost 6 bases, and 11 bases lay between the germline ends. The CDR3 sequence is 13 residues long. The CDR3 nucleotides read TGTGCCAGCAGTTACACCGGGACGGGCGAGCAGTACTTC. As protein: CASSYTGTGEQYF.

The gene calls are TRBV12-3 or TRBV12-4 and TRBJ2-1; unclear D gene. The CDR3 sequence is 11 residues long. Trimming took 5 bases from V and 10 from J, leaving 9 bases between them. The CDR3 coding sequence is TGTGCCAGCAGTCTGAAGAAAGAGCAGTTCTTC. This encodes CASSLKKEQFF.

At least ten counts were recorded for this clonotype. The rearrangement links TRBV14 to TRBJ1-5; D is undetermined. The CDR3 has 15 residues. CDR1 is SGHDN and CDR2 is FVKESK in the germline V gene. Trimming pared 8 bases from V and 4 bases from J, leaving 18 bases between. The CDR3 DNA is TGTGCCAGCCCCCGGCAAGTCACGAAGAATCAGCCCCAGCATTTT. Protein product: CASPRQVTKNQPQHF.

This clonotype appeared a few times. Since a much larger clone is just one base distant, this may be a read error. The chain has TRBV28 and TRBJ2-1; D might be TRBD2 (5 bases). Germline CDR1 reads MDHEN; CDR2 reads SYDVKM. The V and J ends lost 3 bases and 5 bases respectively, with 17 bases between them. The CDR3 totals 16 residues. Here the CDR3 reads CASSFHRRAVDNEQFF. The CDR3 DNA is TGTGCCAGCAGTTTCCACCGGCGGGCAGTGGACAATGAGCAGTTCTTC.